A single sample gave rise to the 14 T cell receptor beta chains below, sequenced in a study of T cell changes during pregnancy in multiple sclerosis. Libraries were prepared by immunoSEQ multiplex PCR; TCRdb keeps only in-frame clonotypes and omits some of them. The table has just under 95,000 clones, 85% to 95% seen once; the top ten hold about 2.7%. Sequencing used peripheral blood, obtained in the first trimester of pregnancy. Source of these receptors: a female donor with multiple sclerosis, enrolled in a pregnancy study.

This clone was observed a handful of times. The gene calls are TRBV2 and TRBJ2-1; TRBD2 agrees at 12 bases. Germline V gives CDR1 SNHLY, CDR2 FYNNEI. The CDR3 contains 19 residues. Losses at the gene ends were 6 bases for V and 5 bases for J; bases not matched to a gene: 17. Here the CDR3 DNA reads TGTGCCAGCAGGATGAAGATTACGTCGGGACTAGCGGGTAACAATGAGCAGTTCTTC. It codes for CASRMKITSGLAGNNEQFF.

This clone was seen only once. V usage is TRBV28 and J usage is TRBJ2-4, with 9 bases matching TRBD1. The V segment lost 6 bases and the J segment 4 bases; nucleotides outside the gene matches: 10. Germline values: CDR1 MDHEN, CDR2 SYDVKM. This CDR3 comprises 16 residues. For the CDR3, the DNA is TGTGCCAGCAGCTTAAACCCGGGACAGGGAAAAAACATTCAGTACTTC. The encoded protein is CASSLNPGQGKNIQYF.

A single count supports this clone. The V and J genes are TRBV9 and TRBJ2-2, with D possibly matching TRBD1 (6 bases). V lost 4 bases to trimming and J lost 2 bases, with 12 bases between them. The CDR3 has 15 residues. Looked up from germline, CDR1 is SGDLS and CDR2 is YYNGEE. In nucleotides, the CDR3 is TGTGCCAGCAGCCCAGGGGCCACAAACACCGGGGAGCTGTTTTTT. It yields the protein CASSPGATNTGELFF.

The gene calls are TRBV11-3 and TRBJ2-5, with 12 bases lining up with TRBD2. CDR3 size: 17 residues. Germline V gene sequence: CDR1 SGHNT, CDR2 YENEEA. After removal of 1 base from V and 2 bases from J, the junction contained 5 bases not matched to a gene. The CDR3 loop is CASSLGRLAGVQETQYF. The CDR3 DNA is TGTGCCAGCAGCTTAGGCCGACTAGCGGGAGTACAAGAGACCCAGTACTTC. The whole variable domain, remainder taken from reference TRBV11-3 and TRBJ2-5, is EAGVVQSPRYKIIEKKQPVAFWCNPISGHNTLYWYLQNLGQGPELLIRYENEEAVDDSQLPKDRFSAERLKGVDSTLKIQPAELGDSAVYLCASSLGRLAGVQETQYFGPGTRLLVL.

This chain uses TRBV11-3 with TRBJ2-1; 10 positions match TRBD2. This CDR3 has 14 residues. J lost 10 bases, V lost 0 bases, and 3 bases had no gene match. The V gene's germline CDR1 is SGHNT and CDR2 YENEEA. The CDR3 DNA sequence: TGTGCCAGCAGCTTAGATGGACTAGCGGTCGAGCAGTTCTTC. Translation: CASSLDGLAVEQFF.

The rearrangement joins TRBV28 to TRBJ2-1, with D possibly being TRBD2 (6 bases). The CDR3 totals 17 residues. Trimming removed 5 bases from V and 0 bases from J, with 17 bases in between. Looked up from germline, CDR1 is MDHEN and CDR2 is SYDVKM. The CDR3 sequence is CASSAGLGLTSYNEQFF. The CDR3 nucleotides read TGTGCCAGCAGTGCTGGACTGGGACTGACCTCCTACAATGAGCAGTTCTTC. The variable domain in full, completed from reference TRBV28 and TRBJ2-1, reads DVKVTQSSRYLVKRTGEKVFLECVQDMDHENMFWYRQDPGLGLRLIYFSYDVKMKEKGDIPEGYSVSREKKERFSLILESASTNQTSMYLCASSAGLGLTSYNEQFFGPGTRLTVL.

The V gene is TRBV28, the J gene TRBJ1-3; the D gene is possibly TRBD1 (6 bases). Trimming left V 6 bases short and J 2 bases short, with 11 bases between. Germline values: CDR1 MDHEN, CDR2 SYDVKM. The CDR3 has 14 amino acids. The CDR3 bases are TGTGCCAGCAGGTCCCCAGGGGCTGGAAACACCATATATTTT. It specifies CASRSPGAGNTIYF. The complete variable domain, with remaining parts taken from reference TRBV28 and TRBJ1-3, reads DVKVTQSSRYLVKRTGEKVFLECVQDMDHENMFWYRQDPGLGLRLIYFSYDVKMKEKGDIPEGYSVSREKKERFSLILESASTNQTSMYLCASRSPGAGNTIYFGEGSWLTVV.

This clone was observed once. This chain links TRBV6-6 with TRBJ2-2, with 10 bases lining up with TRBD1. Trimming cost V 2 bases and J 0 bases; bases outside gene matches: 0. The CDR3 has 16 residues. Germline V lookup: CDR1 MNHNY, CDR2 SVGAGI (reference sequence). CDR3 DNA: TGTGCCAGCAGTTACGGGACAGGGGCGAACACCGGGGAGCTGTTTTTT. As protein: CASSYGTGANTGELFF.

This clone was found once. The V and J genes are TRBV19 and TRBJ2-1, with 9 positions matching TRBD2. The germline gives CDR1 LNHDA, CDR2 SQIVND (reference sequence). The V gene end was trimmed by 0 bases and the J gene end by 8 bases; junction bases not matched to a gene: 8. The CDR3 is 16 residues long. CDR3 sequence: CASSIDVGTSKDEQFF. The CDR3 region has the DNA TGTGCCAGTAGTATAGATGTGGGGACTAGCAAGGATGAGCAGTTCTTC.

The chain combines TRBV27 with TRBJ2-1; 10 bases fit TRBD2. The CDR3 has 15 amino acids. The V gene end was trimmed by 2 bases and the J gene end by 4 bases; junction bases not matched to a gene: 2. Germline V gene sequence: CDR1 MNHEY, CDR2 SMNVEV (reference sequence). Written as DNA, the CDR3 is TGTGCCAGCAGTTTAAGAGCGGGAGGGTACAATGAGCAGTTCTTC. It yields the protein CASSLRAGGYNEQFF.

CDR3 sequence reads: CASTPRGGHLEQYF. The CDR3 DNA sequence: TGTGCCAGCACCCCACGGGGGGGACACCTCGAGCAGTACTTC. This chain connects TRBV27 to TRBJ2-7, with TRBD2 identical over 8 bases. CDR3 length: 14 amino acids. Germline V gives CDR1 MNHEY, CDR2 SMNVEV (reference sequence). Trimming at V came to 7 bases and at J to 6 bases, leaving 11 bases not matched to a gene.

The V call is TRBV5-5, the J call TRBJ2-2; 8 bases line up with TRBD1. The germline gives CDR1 SGHKS, CDR2 YYEKEE (reference sequence). Losses at the gene ends were 3 bases for V and 6 bases for J; bases not matched to a gene: 1. CDR3 length: 13 residues. The CDR3 sequence is CASSWTGPGELFF. Here the CDR3 DNA reads TGTGCCAGCAGCTGGACAGGGCCCGGGGAGCTGTTTTTT.

CDR3 loop: CASSGQPNTEAFF. Here the CDR3 DNA reads TGTGCCAGCTCAGGACAGCCGAACACTGAAGCTTTCTTT. This chain joins TRBV18 and TRBJ1-1, with TRBD1 as a possible D gene (6 bases). CDR3 length: 13 residues. Trimming shortened V by 5 bases and J by 1 base, and 8 bases separated the two germline ends. Per germline, CDR1 KGHSH and CDR2 LQKENI.

The chain uses TRBV27 and TRBJ2-7; D unresolved. CDR3 length: 15 amino acids. Germline V lookup: CDR1 MNHEY, CDR2 SMNVEV (reference sequence). The ends were cut back, 5 bases at V and 3 bases at J, with 17 bases in the middle. The DNA for the CDR3 is TGTGCCAGCAGTAGGTCTGGAGCGATTCTCTACGAGCAGTACTTC. It yields the protein CASSRSGAILYEQYF.